This T cell receptor (beta chain) is from a study of blood T cell repertoires in COVID-19. Study in general: Acute-phase and convalescent COVID-19 samples originated in the United States, Italy and Spain.

Study processing details: Amplified reference gene primers provided the basis for estimating nucleated cell counts. The assay was immunoSEQ multiplex PCR, and TCRdb's table has in-frame clones only and misses some. For V, J and clone size, that table is used; D and trimming come from the DNA. The sample has around 95,000 clones, about 85% seen once. This CDR3 contains 13 residues. The germline V gene has CDR1 LNHDA and CDR2 SQIVND (reference sequence). The V gene end was trimmed by 6 bases and the J gene end by 4 bases; junction bases not matched to a gene: 4. The receptor's source is a human donor in a cohort sampled during active COVID-19. The sequenced sample was peripheral blood. V is TRBV19 and J is TRBJ1-1, with TRBD1 matching 8 bases. CDR3 coding DNA: TGTGCCAGTAGCCGGACAGGGACCACTGAAGCTTTCTTT. Amino acids: CASSRTGTTEAFF.